This TCR beta chain was sequenced for a study of blood T cell repertoires in COVID-19 (dated by TCRdb to the early 2020s). A note on the overall study: Collaborator samples came from the United States, Italy and Spain and covered acute and convalescent phases of COVID-19. The prospective study material was composed of cDNA or gDNA derived from T cells, B-cell-depleted T cells, or PBMCs. The dataset comprised deeply sampled blood TCRbeta repertoires from subjects exposed to, actively infected with, or recovered from COVID-19. A freely available public database, intended as a resource for researchers studying the immune response to SARS-CoV-2, is where the repertoires were released. Samples came from the ongoing ImmuneRACE study (first 160 participants) plus 1,254 subjects from 6 global collaborators. Nearly every sample came with metadata listing a de-identified subject ID, COVID-19 status, age in years and sex. Where available, HLA class I and class II types were taken from metadata supplied by the sample provider and were not determined by assay-based typing. Points the paper makes about the study in general: The amount of clinical and demographic metadata varied by source and participant and was provided uncurated.

This clone appeared a single time. Its antigen specificity is not known. No base quality information exists; no much larger clone differs at one position. TCRbeta CDR3 regions were amplified from genomic DNA by means of the immunoSEQ Assay, a bias-controlled multiplex PCR. Per the original workflow: The number of nucleated cells in each sample was estimated from the amplification of reference gene primers within the assay. Sequence reads were collapsed and filtered to measure the absolute abundance of every unique TCRbeta CDR3 rearrangement. For each sample, productive Simpson clonality was calculated by taking the square root of Simpson's diversity index across productive rearrangements. Imported from immuneACCESS, the table was reduced by TCRdb to in-frame sequences with V and J called. These copies leave out some clones; in studies compared against another copy, an unresolved V gene accounts for under half, and the cause of the remainder is not known. Clonal size and the V and J genes are those of that table, whereas D and trimming came from the DNA. The sample includes 15,000 or so clones, with 82% observed a single time. The top ten hold roughly 23% of the sample.

Ends trimmed: V by 4 bases, J by 4 bases; bases unmatched to a gene: 7. The CDR3 covers 16 residues, taking in both the cysteine and the phenylalanine. Just CDR3 DNA is preserved here, 48 bases in frame from base 1. Looking up the germline V gene yields CDR1 LGHNA and CDR2 YSLEER. Collaborating institutions collected whole blood in K2EDTA tubes following their own protocols. Collaborator samples were shipped for TCRbeta analysis as frozen whole blood, isolated PBMCs, or DNA extracted from either sample type. In this chain, TRBV4-3 is recombined with TRBJ2-3; TRBD1 aligns with 11 central bases. The sequence was obtained from a man older than 75 with active COVID-19. Source material: peripheral blood. This receptor carries the CDR3 CASSLFRDRGADTQYF. The nucleotides read TGCGCCAGCAGCCTCTTTCGGGACAGGGGGGCAGATACGCAGTATTTT.